These T cell receptor beta chains were read from a single sample in a study of shared clonotypes between healthy human individuals. Measured with immunoSEQ multiplex PCR; TCRdb has only the in-frame clones, and not every one. The sample lists about 450,000 clones, around three quarters occurring once. Sequenced input: PBMCs. These receptors were collected from a woman aged 40 to 50 in good health. Some clones in this sample may be carry-over from other donors' samples. CDR3s include the opening cysteine and the closing phenylalanine or tryptophan.

V,J,CDR3
TRBV5-6,TRBJ1-3,CASSLATNPLSGNTIYF
TRBV6-6,TRBJ2-1,CASSIVDEQFF
TRBV15,TRBJ1-3,CATSRGAGTEITGNTIYF
TRBV5-1,TRBJ2-2,CASRGGPNTGELFF
TRBV6-1,TRBJ2-1,CASSAGTGKFNEQFF
TRBV6-4,TRBJ2-6,CASSGPGASSGANVLTF
TRBV7-7,TRBJ2-1,CASSFSGSSEQFF
TRBV7-3,TRBJ2-6,CASSPESSGANVLTF
TRBV5-1,TRBJ2-6,CASSLTGSGANVLTF
TRBV9,TRBJ2-2,CASSDRQGIGTGELFF
TRBV2,TRBJ2-1,CAHRQGSSYNEQFF
TRBV28,TRBJ2-3,CASSGSGTDTQYF
TRBV5-1,TRBJ1-3,CASSLSRGSGNTIYF
TRBV29-1,TRBJ1-1,CSVEATANTEAFF
TRBV2,TRBJ1-2,CASSEVGDSPGGYTF
TRBV2,TRBJ2-7,CASILAGSGEQYF
TRBV7-9,TRBJ2-2,CASSLNEGGVNTGELFF
TRBV9,TRBJ2-3,CASSVGRAGTDTQYF